This TCR beta chain stems from a study of blood T cell repertoires in COVID-19. On the study more broadly: Acute-phase and convalescent COVID-19 samples originated in the United States, Italy and Spain. Sample material is recorded as cDNA or gDNA derived from T cells, B-cell-depleted T cells, or PBMCs.

Original methodology: Reference gene primer amplification gave nucleated cell count estimates. Sequencing used immunoSEQ multiplex PCR; TCRdb keeps in-frame clones, though not all of them. V and J calls and clone size are copied from that table; D and trimming were computed from the DNA. The sample holds 250,000 to 350,000 clones, around 90% seen once. Trimming cost V 4 bases and J 8 bases, with 11 bases left between them. The CDR3 has 12 amino acids. Germline-derived CDR1 and CDR2 are MNHEY and SMNVEV (reference sequence). The sample was peripheral blood. The J gene is TRBJ1-2, the V gene TRBV27; tentatively, D is TRBD1 (6 bases). This TCR was recovered from a young man with active or convalescent COVID-19. CDR3 sequence: CASSSTGLGYTF. CDR3 coding DNA: TGTGCCAGCAGTTCGACAGGATTGGGCTACACCTTC.